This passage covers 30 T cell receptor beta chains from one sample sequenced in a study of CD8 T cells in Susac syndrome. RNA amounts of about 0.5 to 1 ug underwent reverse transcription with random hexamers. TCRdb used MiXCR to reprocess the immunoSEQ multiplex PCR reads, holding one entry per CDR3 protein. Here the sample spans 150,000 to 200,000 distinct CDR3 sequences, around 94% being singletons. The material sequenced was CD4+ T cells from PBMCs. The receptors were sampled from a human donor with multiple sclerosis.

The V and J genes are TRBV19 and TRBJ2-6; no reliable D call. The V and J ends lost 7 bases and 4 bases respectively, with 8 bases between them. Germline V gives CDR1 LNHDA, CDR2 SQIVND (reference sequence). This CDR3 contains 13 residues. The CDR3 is CASKSSGANVLTF. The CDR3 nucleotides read TGTGCCAGTAAATCGTCCGGGGCCAACGTCCTGACTTTC.

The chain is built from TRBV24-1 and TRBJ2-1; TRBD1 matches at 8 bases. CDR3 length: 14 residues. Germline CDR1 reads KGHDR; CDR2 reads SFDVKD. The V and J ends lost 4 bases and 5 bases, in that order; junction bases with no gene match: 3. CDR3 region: CATSEGGQDNEQFF. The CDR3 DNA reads TGTGCCACCAGTGAGGGGGGACAGGACAATGAGCAGTTCTTC.

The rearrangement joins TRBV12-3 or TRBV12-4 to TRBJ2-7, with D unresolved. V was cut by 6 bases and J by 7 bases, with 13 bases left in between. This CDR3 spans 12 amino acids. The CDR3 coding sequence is TGTGCCAGCAGCCATCTCCCTAGGGAGCAGTACTTC. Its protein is CASSHLPREQYF.

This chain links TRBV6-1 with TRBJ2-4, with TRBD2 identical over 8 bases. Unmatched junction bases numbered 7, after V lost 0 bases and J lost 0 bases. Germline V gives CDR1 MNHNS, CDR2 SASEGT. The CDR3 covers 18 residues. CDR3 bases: TGTGCCAGCAGTGAAGCGCCGAAGCGGGGGTTAGCCAAAAACATTCAGTACTTC. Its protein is CASSEAPKRGLAKNIQYF.

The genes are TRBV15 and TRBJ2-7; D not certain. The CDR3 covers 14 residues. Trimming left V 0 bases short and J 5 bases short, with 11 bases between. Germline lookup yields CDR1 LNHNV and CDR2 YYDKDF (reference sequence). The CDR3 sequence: CATSRDPVVDEQYF. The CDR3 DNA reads TGTGCCACCAGCAGAGATCCAGTGGTAGACGAGCAGTACTTC.

CDR3 protein: CSGAGRETQYF. CDR3 sequence (DNA): TGCAGCGGGGCGGGGAGGGAGACCCAGTACTTC. The J gene is TRBJ2-5, the V gene TRBV29-1; possibly TRBD2 for D (6 bases). Trimming took 7 bases from V and 5 from J, leaving 11 bases between them. Germline-derived CDR1 and CDR2 are SQVTM and ANQGSEA. This CDR3 spans 11 amino acids.

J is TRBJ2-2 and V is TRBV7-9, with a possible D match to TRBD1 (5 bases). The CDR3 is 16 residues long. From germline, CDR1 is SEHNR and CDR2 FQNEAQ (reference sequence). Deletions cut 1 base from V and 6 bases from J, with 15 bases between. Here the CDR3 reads CASSLVAVLGAGELFF. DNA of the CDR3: TGTGCCAGCAGCTTAGTCGCCGTATTAGGGGCCGGGGAGCTGTTTTTT.

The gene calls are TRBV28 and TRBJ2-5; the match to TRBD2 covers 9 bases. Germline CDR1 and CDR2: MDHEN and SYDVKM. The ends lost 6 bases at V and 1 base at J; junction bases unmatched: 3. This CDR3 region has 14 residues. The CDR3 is CASRKTSGQETQYF. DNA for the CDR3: TGTGCCAGCAGAAAGACTAGCGGCCAAGAGACCCAGTACTTC. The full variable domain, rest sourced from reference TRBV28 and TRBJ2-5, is DVKVTQSSRYLVKRTGEKVFLECVQDMDHENMFWYRQDPGLGLRLIYFSYDVKMKEKGDIPEGYSVSREKKERFSLILESASTNQTSMYLCASRKTSGQETQYFGPGTRLLVL.

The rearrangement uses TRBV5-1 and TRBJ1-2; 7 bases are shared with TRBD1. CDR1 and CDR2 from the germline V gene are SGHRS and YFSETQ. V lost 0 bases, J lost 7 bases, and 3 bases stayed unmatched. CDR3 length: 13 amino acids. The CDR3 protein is CASSLGQGSGYTF. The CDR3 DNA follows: TGCGCCAGCAGCTTGGGACAGGGTTCTGGCTACACCTTC. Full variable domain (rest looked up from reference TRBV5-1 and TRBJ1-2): KAGVTQTPRYLIKTRGQQVTLSCSPISGHRSVSWYQQTPGQGLQFLFEYFSETQRNKGNFPGRFSGRQFSNSRSEMNVSTLELGDSALYLCASSLGQGSGYTFGSGTRLTVV.

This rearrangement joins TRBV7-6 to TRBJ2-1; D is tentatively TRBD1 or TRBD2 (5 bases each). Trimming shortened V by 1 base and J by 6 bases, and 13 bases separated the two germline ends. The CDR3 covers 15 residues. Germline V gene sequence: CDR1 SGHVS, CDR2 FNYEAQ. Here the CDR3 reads CASSLVGRGVNEQFF. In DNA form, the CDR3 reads TGTGCCAGCAGCTTAGTAGGAAGGGGAGTCAATGAGCAGTTCTTC.

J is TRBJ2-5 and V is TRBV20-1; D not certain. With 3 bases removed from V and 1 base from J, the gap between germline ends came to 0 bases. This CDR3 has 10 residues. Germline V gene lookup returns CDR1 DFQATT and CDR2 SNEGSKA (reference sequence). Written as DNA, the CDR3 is TGCAGTGCTAGCCAAGAGACCCAGTACTTC. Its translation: CSASQETQYF.

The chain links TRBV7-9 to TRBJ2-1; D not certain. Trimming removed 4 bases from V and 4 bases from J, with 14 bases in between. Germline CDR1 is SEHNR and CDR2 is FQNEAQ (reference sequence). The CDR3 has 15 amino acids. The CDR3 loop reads CASSSPLGAYNEQFF. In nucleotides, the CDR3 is TGTGCCAGCAGCTCACCTTTGGGCGCTTACAATGAGCAGTTCTTC.

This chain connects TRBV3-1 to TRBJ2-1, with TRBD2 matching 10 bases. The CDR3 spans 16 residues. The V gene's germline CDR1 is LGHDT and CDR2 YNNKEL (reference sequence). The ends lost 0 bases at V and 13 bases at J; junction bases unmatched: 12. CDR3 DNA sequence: TGTGCCAGCAGCCAAGAGTATAGCGGGAGGCCCGATTCACAGTTCTTC. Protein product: CASSQEYSGRPDSQFF.

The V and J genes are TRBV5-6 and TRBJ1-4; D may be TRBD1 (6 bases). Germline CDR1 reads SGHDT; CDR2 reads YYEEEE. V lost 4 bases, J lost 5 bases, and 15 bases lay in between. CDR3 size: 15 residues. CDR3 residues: CASSSGTTGNEKLFF. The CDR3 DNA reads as TGTGCCAGCAGCAGTGGAACGACAGGCAATGAAAAACTGTTTTTT.

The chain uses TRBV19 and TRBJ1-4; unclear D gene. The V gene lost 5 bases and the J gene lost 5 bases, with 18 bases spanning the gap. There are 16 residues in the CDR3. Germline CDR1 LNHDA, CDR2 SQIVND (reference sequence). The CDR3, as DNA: TGTGCCAGTAGTGCCCCGTATCGTTCAGCAAATGAAAAACTGTTTTTT. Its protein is CASSAPYRSANEKLFF.

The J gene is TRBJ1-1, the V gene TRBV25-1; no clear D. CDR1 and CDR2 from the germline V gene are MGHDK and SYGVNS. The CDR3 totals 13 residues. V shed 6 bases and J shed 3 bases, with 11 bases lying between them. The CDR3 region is CASSAPGDTEAFF. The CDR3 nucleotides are TGTGCCAGCAGCGCTCCCGGGGACACTGAAGCTTTCTTT.

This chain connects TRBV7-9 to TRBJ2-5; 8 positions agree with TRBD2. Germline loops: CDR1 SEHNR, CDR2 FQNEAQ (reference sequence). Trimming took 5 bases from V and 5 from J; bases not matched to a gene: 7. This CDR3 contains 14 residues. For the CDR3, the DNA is TGTGCCAGCAGCCAGGGTAGCGGGATGGAGACCCAGTACTTC. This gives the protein CASSQGSGMETQYF. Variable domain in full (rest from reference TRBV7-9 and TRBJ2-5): DTGVSQNPRHKITKRGQNVTFRCDPISEHNRLYWYRQTLGQGPEFLTYFQNEAQLEKSRLLSDRFSAERPKGSFSTLEIQRTEQGDSAMYLCASSQGSGMETQYFGPGTRLLVL.

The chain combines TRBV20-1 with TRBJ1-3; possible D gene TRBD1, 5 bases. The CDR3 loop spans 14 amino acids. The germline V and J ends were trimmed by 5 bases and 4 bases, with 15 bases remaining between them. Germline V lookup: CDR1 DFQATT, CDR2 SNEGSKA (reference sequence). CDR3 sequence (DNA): TGCAGTGCTGGCCGGGGGGGGTGGGGAAACACCATATATTTT. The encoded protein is CSAGRGGWGNTIYF.

CDR3 DNA: TGCAGCGCCGAAAGTCGGACAGGGGACTATGGCTACACCTTC. It is translated as CSAESRTGDYGYTF. The genes are TRBV29-1 and TRBJ1-2, with 9 bases that match TRBD1. The ends lost 7 bases at V and 3 bases at J; junction bases unmatched: 9. Germline V gene lookup returns CDR1 SQVTM and CDR2 ANQGSEA. The CDR3 sequence is 14 residues long.

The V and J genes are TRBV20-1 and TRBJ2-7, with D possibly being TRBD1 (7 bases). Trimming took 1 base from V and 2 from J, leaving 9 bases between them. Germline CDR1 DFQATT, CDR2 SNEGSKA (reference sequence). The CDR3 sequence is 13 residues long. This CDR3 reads CSARGRGAYEQYF. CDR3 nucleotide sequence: TGCAGTGCTAGAGGCAGGGGGGCCTACGAGCAGTACTTC.

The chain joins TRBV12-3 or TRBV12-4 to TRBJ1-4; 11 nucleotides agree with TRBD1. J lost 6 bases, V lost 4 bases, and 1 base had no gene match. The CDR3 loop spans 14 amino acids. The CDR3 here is CASSWGQGDEKLFF. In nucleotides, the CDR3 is TGTGCCAGCAGTTGGGGACAGGGGGATGAAAAACTGTTTTTT.

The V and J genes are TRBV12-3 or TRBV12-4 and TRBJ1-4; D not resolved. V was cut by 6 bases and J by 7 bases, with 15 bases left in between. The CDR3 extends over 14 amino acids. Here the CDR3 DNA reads TGTGCCAGCAGCTCCGGATCTATGGGTGAAAAACTGTTTTTT. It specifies CASSSGSMGEKLFF.

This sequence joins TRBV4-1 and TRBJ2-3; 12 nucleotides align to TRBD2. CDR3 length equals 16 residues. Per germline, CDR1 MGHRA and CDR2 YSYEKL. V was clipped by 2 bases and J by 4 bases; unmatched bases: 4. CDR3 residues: CASSQRTSGIPDTQYF. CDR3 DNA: TGCGCCAGCAGCCAAAGGACTAGCGGGATACCAGATACGCAGTATTTT.

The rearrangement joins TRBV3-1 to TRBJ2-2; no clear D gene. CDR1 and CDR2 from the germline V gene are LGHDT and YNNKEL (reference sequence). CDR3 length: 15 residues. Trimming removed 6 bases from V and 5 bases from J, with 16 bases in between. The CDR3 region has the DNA TGTGCCAGCAGTCCACGTTCATTCGGGACCGGGGAGCTGTTTTTT. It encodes CASSPRSFGTGELFF.

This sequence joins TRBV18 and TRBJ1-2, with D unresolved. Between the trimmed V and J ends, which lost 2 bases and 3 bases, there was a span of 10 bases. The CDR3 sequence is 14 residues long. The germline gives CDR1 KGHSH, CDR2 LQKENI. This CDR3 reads CASSPSVVDYGYTF. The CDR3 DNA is TGTGCCAGCTCACCATCTGTAGTGGACTATGGCTACACCTTC. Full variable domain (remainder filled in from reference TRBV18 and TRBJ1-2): NAGVMQNPRHLVRRRGQEARLRCSPMKGHSHVYWYRQLPEEGLKFMVYLQKENIIDESGMPKERFSAEFPKEGPSILRIQQVVRGDSAAYFCASSPSVVDYGYTFGSGTRLTVV.

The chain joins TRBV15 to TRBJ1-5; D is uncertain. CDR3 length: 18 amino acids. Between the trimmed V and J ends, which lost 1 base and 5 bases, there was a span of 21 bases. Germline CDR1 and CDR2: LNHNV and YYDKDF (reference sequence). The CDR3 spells CATSRVAGVAAWDQPQHF. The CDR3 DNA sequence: TGTGCCACCAGCAGAGTGGCCGGGGTGGCTGCTTGGGATCAGCCCCAGCATTTT.

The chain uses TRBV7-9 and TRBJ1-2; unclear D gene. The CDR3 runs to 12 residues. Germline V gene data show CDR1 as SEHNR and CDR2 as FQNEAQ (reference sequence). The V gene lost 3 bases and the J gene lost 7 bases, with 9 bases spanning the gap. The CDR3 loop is CASSFGEGGYTF. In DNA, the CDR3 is TGTGCCAGCAGCTTCGGGGAAGGTGGCTACACCTTC.

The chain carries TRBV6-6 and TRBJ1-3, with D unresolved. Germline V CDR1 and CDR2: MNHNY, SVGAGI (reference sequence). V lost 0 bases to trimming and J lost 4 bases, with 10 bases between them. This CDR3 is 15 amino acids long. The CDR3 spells CASSYSTQTGNTIYF. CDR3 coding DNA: TGTGCCAGCAGTTACTCGACCCAAACAGGAAACACCATATATTTT.

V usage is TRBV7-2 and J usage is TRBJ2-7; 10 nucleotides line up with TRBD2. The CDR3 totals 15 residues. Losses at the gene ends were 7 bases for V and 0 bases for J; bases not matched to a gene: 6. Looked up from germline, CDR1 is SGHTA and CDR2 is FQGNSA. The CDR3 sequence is CASTPGLAFSYEQYF. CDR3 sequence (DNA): TGTGCCAGCACCCCGGGACTAGCGTTCTCCTACGAGCAGTACTTC.

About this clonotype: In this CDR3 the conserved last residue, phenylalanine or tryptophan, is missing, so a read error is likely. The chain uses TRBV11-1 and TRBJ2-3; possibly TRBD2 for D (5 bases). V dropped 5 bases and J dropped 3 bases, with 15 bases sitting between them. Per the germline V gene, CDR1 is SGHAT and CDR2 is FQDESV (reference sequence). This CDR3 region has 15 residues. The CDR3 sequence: CASSRRGGVTDTQYS. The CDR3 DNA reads TGTGCCAGCAGCCGCCGGGGTGGGGTGACAGATACGCAGTATTCT.